Described below is a single T cell receptor gamma chain sequence and its context. The antigen this receptor binds is unknown. No much larger clonotype is one base removed from it; base qualities were not supplied. This entry comes from a study of human gamma delta and Vdelta1 T cells (dated by TCRdb to the late 2010s). Context from the whole study: The study examined Delta One T cells, which are Vd1+ gamma-delta T cells, as cytotoxic effectors against acute myeloid leukemia. What the research found in general, with its limitations: Delta One T cells were reported as polyclonal and as showing broad cytotoxic targeting of acute myeloid leukemia.

Library preparation employed PCR. These reads were obtained on an Illumina MiSeq. TCRdb called clones from the public reads with CATT, and repeated DNA sequences were later combined into one row. For this sample the table gives several thousand gamma-chain clones, of which around 45% were detected only once. The ten largest clones take up roughly 2.7% of the sample. V loses 3 bases at its end and J loses 10 bases; junction bases beyond the gene matches: 21. The CDR3 holds 16 amino acids from the cysteine to the phenylalanine. Only the CDR3 part of the read is kept: 48 bases, read in frame from the first base. CDR1 VENAVY and CDR2 YDSYNSRV are derived from the germline V gene.

The receptor comes from a human donor in good health. Material for sequencing was Vdelta1 gamma-delta T cells from blood grown in culture (DOT cells). The cell subset or site label on this specimen signifies: Delta One T cells, in vitro expanded/differentiated Vd1+ gamma-delta T cells. The chain is assembled from TRGV8 and TRGJ1 or TRGJ2. The CDR3 region has the sequence CATWDSRRLARYKKLF. The DNA sequence follows: TGTGCCACCTGGGATTCACGTCGATTGGCCCGATACAAGAAACTCTTT.